Below are 6 T cell receptor beta chains sequenced from a single sample in a study of shared clonotypes between healthy human individuals. Sequencing used immunoSEQ multiplex PCR; TCRdb keeps in-frame clones, though not all of them. The table records some 2,000,000 clones, 90% to 96% of them present only once. Sample: naive CD4+ T cells sorted from blood. Noted subset: CD45RA+ positively selected. The receptors derive from a man between 18 and 35 years old in good health.

The V gene is TRBV6-1, the J gene TRBJ1-3, with 7 bases matching TRBD1. Germline V lookup: CDR1 MNHNS, CDR2 SASEGT. The CDR3 length is 13 residues. The ends lost 10 bases at V and 2 bases at J; junction bases unmatched: 5. The chain's CDR3 is CATATGPGNTIYF. The CDR3, as DNA: TGTGCCACCGCGACAGGGCCTGGAAACACCATATATTTT.

The table lists this clone with a few counts. V usage is TRBV19 and J usage is TRBJ2-2, with 8 bases that match TRBD1. CDR1 is LNHDA and CDR2 is SQIVND in the germline V gene (reference sequence). V shed 5 bases and J 6 bases; nucleotides not matched to a gene: 11. This CDR3 region has 16 residues. DNA of the CDR3: TGTGCCAGTAGTCATCCGGGACAGGTGAAGTCCGGGGAGCTGTTTTTT. It translates to CASSHPGQVKSGELFF.

CDR3 in amino acids: CASSGTLQETQYF. DNA for the CDR3: TGTGCCAGCAGCGGGACACTCCAAGAGACCCAGTACTTC. The chain is built from TRBV6-1 and TRBJ2-5; D perhaps matches TRBD1 (6 bases). V was pared by 6 bases and J by 1 base, with 9 bases between. In germline, CDR1 is MNHNS, CDR2 SASEGT. The CDR3 consists of 13 residues.

Concerning this clone: The same CDR3 can be traced to other DNA sequences in this sample. The CDR3 reads CASSLGDNYEQYF. The CDR3 DNA is TGCGCCAGCAGCTTGGGCGACAACTACGAGCAGTACTTC. The J gene is TRBJ2-7, the V gene TRBV5-1; D remains ambiguous. V gave up 0 bases and J gave up 3 bases, with 7 bases separating them. CDR3 size: 13 residues. Germline loops: CDR1 SGHRS, CDR2 YFSETQ.

The gene calls are TRBV10-3 and TRBJ2-2, with D hard to call. Germline values: CDR1 ENHRY, CDR2 SYGVKD. The CDR3 spans 18 residues. Trimming stripped 4 bases from V and 5 bases from J, with 23 bases between. CDR3 sequence: CAISGVNGPNLKTGELFF. The CDR3 DNA reads as TGTGCCATCAGTGGAGTGAACGGCCCAAACTTGAAGACCGGGGAGCTGTTTTTT.

The chain carries TRBV6-5 and TRBJ2-2; D not resolved. The germline gives CDR1 MNHEY, CDR2 SVGAGI. The V gene lost 7 bases and the J gene lost 1 base, with 10 bases spanning the gap. This CDR3 has 14 amino acids. The CDR3 DNA is TGTGCCAGCACCGCCGGACGGAACACCGGGGAGCTGTTTTTT. It is translated as CASTAGRNTGELFF.